This record looks at one T cell receptor beta chain sequence and its context. Unmatched junction bases numbered 7, after V lost 0 bases and J lost 3 bases. The germline V gene encodes CDR1 SGHKS and CDR2 YYEKEE (reference sequence). The CDR3 has 16 amino acids. The record originates from a study of blood T cell repertoires in COVID-19. Study overall: Collection of acute and convalescent COVID-19 samples took place in the United States, Italy and Spain. Sources were T cells, B-cell-depleted T cells, or PBMCs; the material itself was cDNA or gDNA.

The repertoire was sequenced with immunoSEQ multiplex PCR; TCRdb's copy has only in-frame clones and lacks some. The data show 150,000 or so clones, with about 86% seen just once and roughly a fifth held by the top ten. The rearrangement links TRBV5-5 to TRBJ2-7, with 9 bases matching TRBD2. Source material: peripheral blood. The sequence came from a woman older than 75 with acute or convalescent COVID-19. The CDR3 DNA is TGTGCCAGCAGCTTGGCCCCTAGCGGGAACCTCTACGAGCAGTACTTC. Its translation: CASSLAPSGNLYEQYF.